This is a list of T cell receptor beta chains from one sample in a study of metastatic and nonmetastatic thyroid tumors. TCRdb re-clonotyped the PCR reads via MiXCR. The sample has 9,500 to 13,000 clones; 32% are singletons. The sequencing sample was made of tumor tissue. Every receptor here comes from a female donor with papillary thyroid cancer or a benign thyroid nodule (not recorded which). Some clones in this sample may be carry-over from other donors' samples. Both conserved end residues are part of each CDR3. Fields, in order: CDR3 DNA, CDR3 protein, D gene, CDR3 length, V gene, J gene, clone size. D genes are given only for firm matches. Not every row has a clone size; where given, it reads once, few, many or a size class.

cdr3_nt: TGCAGTACTGGGTCATTGGAGCAGTATTTT
cdr3_aa: CSTGSLEQYF
d_call: -
cdr3_length: 10
v_call: TRBV20-1
j_call: TRBJ2-3
clone_size: many

cdr3_nt: TGCAGTGCTATGCGCGAACCTTACAATGAGCAGTTCTTC
cdr3_aa: CSAMREPYNEQFF
d_call: -
cdr3_length: 13
v_call: TRBV20-1
j_call: TRBJ2-1
clone_size: few

cdr3_nt: TGTGCCTGGAGTGTACAGGGGACCGCCTACGAGCAGTACTTC
cdr3_aa: CAWSVQGTAYEQYF
d_call: TRBD1
cdr3_length: 14
v_call: TRBV30
j_call: TRBJ2-7
clone_size: -

cdr3_nt: TGCAGTGCTATCGGGACTAGCGAACGTCGCGAGCAGTACTTC
cdr3_aa: CSAIGTSERREQYF
d_call: TRBD2
cdr3_length: 14
v_call: TRBV20-1
j_call: TRBJ2-7
clone_size: -

cdr3_nt: TGTGCCAGCAGCAATATAGCGGGAGGTAGAGGGCCAACCTCCTACAATGAGCAGTTCTTC
cdr3_aa: CASSNIAGGRGPTSYNEQFF
d_call: -
cdr3_length: 20
v_call: TRBV21-1
j_call: TRBJ2-1
clone_size: many

cdr3_nt: TGCGCCAGCAGCGGACCGGACAGGGGGGAGATTAAAGCTTTCTTT
cdr3_aa: CASSGPDRGEIKAFF
d_call: TRBD1
cdr3_length: 15
v_call: TRBV5-1
j_call: TRBJ1-1
clone_size: -

cdr3_nt: TGTGCCAGCAGTTATAGACGGGAGATGAACACTGAAGCTTTCTTT
cdr3_aa: CASSYRREMNTEAFF
d_call: -
cdr3_length: 15
v_call: TRBV12-3/TRBV12-4
j_call: TRBJ1-1
clone_size: -

cdr3_nt: TGTGCCAGCAGTAAGGAACCTGTACTAGCGGGAGGGCCGTCAGAGACCCAGTACTTC
cdr3_aa: CASSKEPVLAGGPSETQYF
d_call: TRBD2
cdr3_length: 19
v_call: TRBV6-1
j_call: TRBJ2-5
clone_size: -

cdr3_nt: TGCGCCAGCAAGGGCACAGACACGCATTATTTT
cdr3_aa: CASKGTDTHYF
d_call: -
cdr3_length: 11
v_call: TRBV5-1
j_call: TRBJ2-3
clone_size: -

cdr3_nt: TGCAGTGCTCCCAGCCTGAGCTCCTACAATGAGCAGTTCTTC
cdr3_aa: CSAPSLSSYNEQFF
d_call: -
cdr3_length: 14
v_call: TRBV20-1
j_call: TRBJ2-1
clone_size: -